The TCR beta chain described here comes from a study of regulatory T cells. The PCR used 52 TRBV and 13 TRBJ primers. Method: immunoSEQ multiplex PCR; TCRdb's copy keeps in-frame clones and lacks some. The sample holds 1,500 to 2,500 clones, roughly 66% seen once. Findings and limits, study-wide: Regulatory T cells showed the strongest V-J pair restriction and V/J gene skewing among patient repertoires. Shannon entropy was nonsignificantly lower in patient CD8+ T cells than control CD8+ cells.

The count of this clone is one. Antigen: not known. Trimming stripped 5 bases from V and 8 bases from J, with 15 bases between. The germline CDR1 and CDR2 sequences are SEHNR and FQNEAQ (reference sequence). The CDR3 loop spans 14 amino acids. A couple of CD3G-deficient patients had more severe autoimmunity; all had some. The genes are TRBV7-9 and TRBJ1-4, with a tentative D call TRBD1 (5 bases). The sequence came from a person aged 25-39 years with CD3G deficiency. Sequences were obtained from CD8+ T cells sorted from blood. CDR3 nucleotides: TGTGCCAGCAGCCCCAGGGATGGTAGCGAAAAACTGTTTTTT. Amino acid sequence: CASSPRDGSEKLFF.